A single sample gave rise to the 4 T cell receptor beta chains below, sequenced in a study of blood T cell repertoires in COVID-19. TCRdb's copy holds only in-frame clones and misses some; the assay was immunoSEQ multiplex PCR. The table shows tens of thousands of clones, with 85% to 90% occurring only once. The sample was peripheral blood. The receptor set was obtained from a man aged 80 or over with acute or convalescent COVID-19.

This sequence joins TRBV4-2 and TRBJ2-3, with 8 bases that match TRBD1. CDR1 is LGHNA and CDR2 is YNFKEQ in the germline V gene. This CDR3 spans 16 amino acids. The V gene end was trimmed by 2 bases and the J gene end by 2 bases; junction bases not matched to a gene: 6. The CDR3 is CASSQMGTGATDTQYF. The CDR3 nucleotides are TGTGCCAGCAGCCAAATGGGGACAGGAGCCACAGATACGCAGTATTTT.

The V gene is TRBV3-1 (or the pseudogene TRBV3-2), the J gene TRBJ1-1; TRBD1 is a possible D gene (5 bases). This CDR3 contains 14 residues. V lost 7 bases and J 3 bases, leaving 15 bases between the germline ends. From germline, CDR1 is LGHDT and CDR2 YNNKEL (reference sequence). The chain's CDR3 is CASTSTEKYTEAFF. CDR3 nucleotides: TGTGCCAGCACCTCGACAGAGAAGTACACTGAAGCTTTCTTT.

The chain has TRBV10-3 and TRBJ1-1, with a weak D call TRBD1 (6 bases). Deletions cut 10 bases from V and 3 bases from J, with 15 bases between. This CDR3 has 13 amino acids. CDR1 is ENHRY, CDR2 SYGVKD, per germline. DNA for the CDR3: TGTGCCACCACGGGGGGGCTCGACACTGAAGCTTTCTTT. Translated: CATTGGLDTEAFF.

V usage is TRBV10-2 and J usage is TRBJ2-7, with 8 bases identical to TRBD2. CDR3 length equals 15 residues. The J segment lost 2 bases and the V segment lost 5 bases, leaving 8 bases of the junction unmatched. The V gene's germline CDR1 is WSHSY and CDR2 SAAADI. For the CDR3, the DNA is TGCGCCAGCAGTAAGACTTCGGGACTAGCCTACGAGCAGTACTTC. Encoded protein: CASSKTSGLAYEQYF.